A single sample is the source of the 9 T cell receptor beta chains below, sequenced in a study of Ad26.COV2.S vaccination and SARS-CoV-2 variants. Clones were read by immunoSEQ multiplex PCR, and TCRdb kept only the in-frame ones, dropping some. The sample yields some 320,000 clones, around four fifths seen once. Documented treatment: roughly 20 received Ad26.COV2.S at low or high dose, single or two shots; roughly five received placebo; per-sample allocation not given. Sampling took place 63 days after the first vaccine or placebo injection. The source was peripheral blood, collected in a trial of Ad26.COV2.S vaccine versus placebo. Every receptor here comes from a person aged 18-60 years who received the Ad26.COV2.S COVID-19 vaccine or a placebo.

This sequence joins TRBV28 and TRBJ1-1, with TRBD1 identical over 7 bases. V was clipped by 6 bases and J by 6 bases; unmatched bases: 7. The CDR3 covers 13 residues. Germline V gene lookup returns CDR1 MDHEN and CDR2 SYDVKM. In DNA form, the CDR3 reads TGTGCCAGCAGCCCAGGGGGTACAGCTGAAGCTTTCTTT. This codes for CASSPGGTAEAFF.

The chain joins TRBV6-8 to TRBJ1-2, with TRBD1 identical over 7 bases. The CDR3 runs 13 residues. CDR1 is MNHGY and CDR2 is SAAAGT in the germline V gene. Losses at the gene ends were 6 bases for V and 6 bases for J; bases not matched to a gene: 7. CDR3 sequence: CASRTLDRDGYTF. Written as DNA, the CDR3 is TGTGCCAGCAGAACCCTCGACAGGGATGGCTACACCTTC.

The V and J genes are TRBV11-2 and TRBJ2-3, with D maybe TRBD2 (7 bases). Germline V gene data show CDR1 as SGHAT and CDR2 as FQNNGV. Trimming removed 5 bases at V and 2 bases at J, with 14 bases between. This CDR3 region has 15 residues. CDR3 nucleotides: TGTGCCAGCAGCCCGTCGGGGGGCTCCACAGATACGCAGTATTTT. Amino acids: CASSPSGGSTDTQYF.

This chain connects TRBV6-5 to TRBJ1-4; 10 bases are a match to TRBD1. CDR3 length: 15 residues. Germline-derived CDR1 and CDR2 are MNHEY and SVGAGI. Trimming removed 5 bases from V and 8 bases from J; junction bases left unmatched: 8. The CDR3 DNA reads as TGTGCCAGCAGTCCGACGGACAGGGGGAAAGAAAAACTGTTTTTT. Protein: CASSPTDRGKEKLFF.

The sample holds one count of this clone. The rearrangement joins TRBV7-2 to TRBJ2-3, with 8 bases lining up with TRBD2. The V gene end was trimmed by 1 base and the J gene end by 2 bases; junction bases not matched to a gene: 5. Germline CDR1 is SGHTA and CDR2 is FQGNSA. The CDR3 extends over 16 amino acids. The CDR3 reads CASSLVAGTSTDTQYF. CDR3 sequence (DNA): TGTGCCAGCAGCTTAGTAGCGGGGACTTCCACAGATACGCAGTATTTT. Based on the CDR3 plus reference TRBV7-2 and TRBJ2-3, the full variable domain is GAGVSQSPSNKVTEKGKDVELRCDPISGHTALYWYRQSLGQGLEFLIYFQGNSAPDKSGLPSDRFSAERTGGSVSTLTIQRTQQEDSAVYLCASSLVAGTSTDTQYFGPGTRLTVL.

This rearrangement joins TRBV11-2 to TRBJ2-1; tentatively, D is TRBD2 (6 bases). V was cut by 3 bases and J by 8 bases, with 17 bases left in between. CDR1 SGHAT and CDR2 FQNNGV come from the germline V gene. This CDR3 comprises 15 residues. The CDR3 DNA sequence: TGTGCCAGCAGCTTTTCGGGACTCACTAGGGATGAGCAGTTCTTC. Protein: CASSFSGLTRDEQFF.

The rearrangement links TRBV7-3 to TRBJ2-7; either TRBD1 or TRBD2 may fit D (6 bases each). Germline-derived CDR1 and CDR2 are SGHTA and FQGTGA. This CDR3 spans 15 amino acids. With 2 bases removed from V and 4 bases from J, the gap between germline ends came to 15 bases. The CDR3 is CASSLGAWGAYEQYF. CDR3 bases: TGTGCCAGCAGCTTAGGCGCGTGGGGGGCTTACGAGCAGTACTTC.

In DNA, the CDR3 is TGTGCCATCAGCGAGGCGCGGGATCCCCTCCACTTT. It translates to CAISEARDPLHF. The rearrangement joins TRBV10-3 to TRBJ1-6; D is ambiguous. V was clipped by 6 bases and J by 13 bases, with 13 bases between them. There are 12 residues in the CDR3. CDR1 is ENHRY and CDR2 is SYGVKD in the germline V gene.

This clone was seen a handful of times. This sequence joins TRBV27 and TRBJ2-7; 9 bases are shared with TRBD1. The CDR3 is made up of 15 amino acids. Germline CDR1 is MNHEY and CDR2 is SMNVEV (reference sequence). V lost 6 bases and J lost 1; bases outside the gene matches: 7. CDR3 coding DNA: TGTGCCAGCAGCCAAAGGACAGGGGCGTCCTACGAGCAGTACTTC. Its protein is CASSQRTGASYEQYF.